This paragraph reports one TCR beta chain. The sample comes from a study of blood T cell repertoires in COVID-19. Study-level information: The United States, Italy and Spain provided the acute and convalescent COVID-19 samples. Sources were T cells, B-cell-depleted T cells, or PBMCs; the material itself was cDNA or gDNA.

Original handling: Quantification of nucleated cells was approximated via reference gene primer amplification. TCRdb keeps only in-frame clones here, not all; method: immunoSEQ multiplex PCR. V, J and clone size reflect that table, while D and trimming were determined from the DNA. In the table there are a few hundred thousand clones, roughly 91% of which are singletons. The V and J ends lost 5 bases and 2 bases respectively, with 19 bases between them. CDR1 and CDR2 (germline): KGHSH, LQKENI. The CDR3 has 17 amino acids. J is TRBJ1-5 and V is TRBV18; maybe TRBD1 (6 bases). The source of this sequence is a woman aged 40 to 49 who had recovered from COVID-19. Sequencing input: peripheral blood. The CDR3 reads CASSSVGRGIRNQPQHF. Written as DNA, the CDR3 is TGTGCCAGCTCATCGGTCGGGAGGGGGATCCGCAATCAGCCCCAGCATTTT. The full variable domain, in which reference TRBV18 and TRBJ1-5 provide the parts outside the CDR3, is NAGVMQNPRHLVRRRGQEARLRCSPMKGHSHVYWYRQLPEEGLKFMVYLQKENIIDESGMPKERFSAEFPKEGPSILRIQQVVRGDSAAYFCASSSVGRGIRNQPQHFGDGTRLSIL.